This T cell receptor beta chain is drawn from a study of beta chain features in type 1 diabetes. Whole-study results and caveats: Within each of all four CD4+ subsets, Type 1 diabetes patients had TCRB CDR3s that were moderately but significantly shorter. Amplification by PCR could prefer shorter templates, with the same effect in patients and controls.

The CDR3 contains 18 residues. With 0 bases clipped from V and 4 bases from J, the junction kept 10 bases outside the gene matches. Germline V lookup: CDR1 SGHNT, CDR2 YYREEE (reference sequence). This clone appeared a few times. Its antigen is not known. Every isolated RNA sample was fully reverse transcribed, so sequencing captured expressed TCRB transcripts. Sequencing was performed with immunoSEQ multiplex PCR; in TCRdb, only in-frame clones are kept and a portion is missing. The data show a few hundred thousand clones, roughly a quarter seen once. V and J are TRBV5-4 and TRBJ2-6, with 7 bases that match TRBD1. Sequencing used naive CD4+ T cells from blood. This receptor was obtained from a woman aged 25-40 years with type 1 diabetes. CDR3 amino acids: CASSLGDSLLWGANVLTF. The CDR3 nucleotides read TGTGCCAGCAGCTTGGGGGACAGTCTTCTCTGGGGGGCCAACGTCCTGACTTTC.